One T cell receptor beta chain is described in this entry. Its specificity is not known. They isolated at least 7 million PBMCs from each sample. The amount of total RNA extracted per sample was at least 5.5 micrograms. This entry is derived from a study of blood T cells in healthy people across ages. General study results and limits: Reliance upon unsorted PBMCs precluded definitive naive versus antigen-experienced comparison.

Unmatched junction bases numbered 6, after V lost 3 bases and J lost 7 bases. Germline V lookup: CDR1 DFQATT, CDR2 SNEGSKA (reference sequence). There are 12 residues in the CDR3. Primed by a sample-barcoded 5' primer and a J-beta primer mix, a second PCR proceeded for roughly 7 to 12 cycles. Tagging of each cDNA molecule was performed by a template-switch adaptor with 12 random nucleotides. One entry per CDR3 protein results from TCRdb running MiXCR on the 5' RACE reads. The top ten hold roughly 25% of the sample, which has 780,000 or so distinct CDR3 sequences, approximately 60% seen once. The chain uses TRBV20-1 and TRBJ2-7; 7 positions match TRBD1. Sequencing was performed on blood. This clonotype was obtained from a man between 35 and 55 years old in good health. The CDR3 reads CSASRQGDEQYF. The CDR3 DNA sequence: TGCAGTGCTAGTCGTCAGGGGGATGAGCAGTACTTC.